The T cell receptor (beta chain) described here comes from a study of shared clonotypes between healthy human individuals. Study results and caveats: Around 5.3% of naive CD4 clonotypes were shared across four donors.

Naive CD8 cells comprised CD45RO-negative, CCR7-positively selected cells, excluding terminally differentiated effector memory CD45RA+ cells. For this clone: The antigen is undetermined.

Sorted subsets were amplified in replicate PCRs using about 210 ng DNA, 30,000 to 35,000 T cell genomes. Using immunoSEQ multiplex PCR, the repertoire was profiled, and TCRdb retains in-frame clones only, with some absent. The table has 2 million to 2.5 million clones, 90% to 95% seen once. Germline V lookup: CDR1 MDHEN, CDR2 SYDVKM. V shed 7 bases and J shed 2 bases, with 15 bases lying between them. The CDR3 runs 14 residues. The V call is TRBV28, the J call TRBJ2-7; D unresolved. Sequencing was done on a sample of naive CD8+ T cells from PBMCs. The source is a man aged 18 to 30 in good health. Some clones in this sample may be carry-over from other donors' samples. The CDR3 nucleotides read TGTGCCAGCAACCCAAGCTGGGATACCTACGAGCAGTACTTC. This sequence encodes CASNPSWDTYEQYF.